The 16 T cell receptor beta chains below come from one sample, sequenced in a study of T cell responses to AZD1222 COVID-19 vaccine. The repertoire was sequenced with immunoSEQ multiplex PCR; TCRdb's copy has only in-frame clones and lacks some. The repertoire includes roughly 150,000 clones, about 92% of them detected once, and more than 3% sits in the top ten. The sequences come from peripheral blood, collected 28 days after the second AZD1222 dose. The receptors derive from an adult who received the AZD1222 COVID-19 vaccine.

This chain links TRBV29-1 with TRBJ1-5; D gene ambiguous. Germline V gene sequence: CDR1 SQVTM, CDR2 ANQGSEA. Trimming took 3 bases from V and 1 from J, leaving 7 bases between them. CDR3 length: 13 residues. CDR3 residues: CSVELGSNQPQHF. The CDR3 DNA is TGCAGCGTTGAGCTGGGGAGCAATCAGCCCCAGCATTTT. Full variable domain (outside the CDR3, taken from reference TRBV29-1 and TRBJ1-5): SAVISQKPSRDICQRGTSLTIQCQVDSQVTMMFWYRQQPGQSLTLIATANQGSEATYESGFVIDKFPISRPNLTFSTLTVSNMSPEDSSIYLCSVELGSNQPQHFGDGTRLSIL.

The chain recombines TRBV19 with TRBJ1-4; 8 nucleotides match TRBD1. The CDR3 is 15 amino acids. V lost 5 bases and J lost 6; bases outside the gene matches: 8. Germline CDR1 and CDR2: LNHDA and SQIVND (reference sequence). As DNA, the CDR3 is TGTGCCAGTAGTCAGGGGGCAAGGGCGGATGAAAAACTGTTTTTT. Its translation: CASSQGARADEKLFF.

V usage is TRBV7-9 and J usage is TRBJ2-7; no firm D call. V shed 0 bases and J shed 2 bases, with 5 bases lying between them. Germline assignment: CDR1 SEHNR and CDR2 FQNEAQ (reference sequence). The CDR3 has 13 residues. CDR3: CASSLAEAYEQYF. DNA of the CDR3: TGTGCCAGCAGCTTAGCGGAAGCCTACGAGCAGTACTTC. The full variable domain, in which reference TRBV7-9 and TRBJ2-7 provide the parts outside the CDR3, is DTGVSQNPRHKITKRGQNVTFRCDPISEHNRLYWYRQTLGQGPEFLTYFQNEAQLEKSRLLSDRFSAERPKGSFSTLEIQRTEQGDSAMYLCASSLAEAYEQYFGPGTRLTVT.

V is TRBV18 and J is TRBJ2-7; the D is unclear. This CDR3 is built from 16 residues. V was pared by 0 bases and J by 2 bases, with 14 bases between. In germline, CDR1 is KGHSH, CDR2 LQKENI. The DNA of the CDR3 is TGTGCCAGCTCACCACCGTCGGTGGGATCGGCCTACGAGCAGTACTTC. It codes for CASSPPSVGSAYEQYF. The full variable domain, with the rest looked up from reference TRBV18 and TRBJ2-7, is NAGVMQNPRHLVRRRGQEARLRCSPMKGHSHVYWYRQLPEEGLKFMVYLQKENIIDESGMPKERFSAEFPKEGPSILRIQQVVRGDSAAYFCASSPPSVGSAYEQYFGPGTRLTVT.

The DNA of the CDR3 is TGCGCCAGCAGCTTAGGACGAGGGGGCGATGGCTACACCTTC. It yields the protein CASSLGRGGDGYTF. The chain links TRBV5-1 to TRBJ1-2, with 7 nucleotides matching TRBD1. The length of the CDR3 is 14 residues. Trimming cost V 2 bases and J 6 bases; bases outside gene matches: 7. Germline V lookup: CDR1 SGHRS, CDR2 YFSETQ.

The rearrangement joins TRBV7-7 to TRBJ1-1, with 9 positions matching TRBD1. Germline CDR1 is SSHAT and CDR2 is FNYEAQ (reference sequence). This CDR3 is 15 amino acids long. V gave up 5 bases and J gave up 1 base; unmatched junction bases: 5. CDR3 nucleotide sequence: TGTGCCAGCAGCGAGTGGACAGGGGAGAACACTGAAGCTTTCTTT. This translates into CASSEWTGENTEAFF.

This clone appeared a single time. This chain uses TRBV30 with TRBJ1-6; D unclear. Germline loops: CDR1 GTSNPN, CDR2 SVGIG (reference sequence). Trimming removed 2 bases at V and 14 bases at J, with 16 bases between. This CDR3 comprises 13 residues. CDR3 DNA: TGTGCCTGGAGTCCAACGACCCGCTCCACCCTCCACTTT. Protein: CAWSPTTRSTLHF.

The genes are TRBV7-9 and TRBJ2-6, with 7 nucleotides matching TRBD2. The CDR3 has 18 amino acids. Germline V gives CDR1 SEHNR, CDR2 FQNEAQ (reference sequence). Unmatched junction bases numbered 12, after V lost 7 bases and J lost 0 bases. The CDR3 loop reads CASILSSGGGSGANVLTF. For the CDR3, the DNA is TGTGCCAGCATCCTATCCTCGGGAGGAGGCTCTGGGGCCAACGTCCTGACTTTC.

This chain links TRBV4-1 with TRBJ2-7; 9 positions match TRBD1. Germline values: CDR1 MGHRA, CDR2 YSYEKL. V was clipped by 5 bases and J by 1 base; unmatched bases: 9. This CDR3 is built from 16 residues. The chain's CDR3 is CASSVSGTGRSYEQYF. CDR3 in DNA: TGCGCCAGCAGCGTCTCCGGGACAGGGCGATCCTACGAGCAGTACTTC.

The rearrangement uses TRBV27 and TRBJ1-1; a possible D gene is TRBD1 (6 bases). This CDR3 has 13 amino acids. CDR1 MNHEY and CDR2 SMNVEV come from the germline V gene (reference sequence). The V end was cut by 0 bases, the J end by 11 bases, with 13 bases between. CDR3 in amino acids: CASSLSGGIGAFF. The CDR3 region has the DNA TGTGCCAGCAGTTTATCCGGGGGCATTGGGGCTTTCTTT.

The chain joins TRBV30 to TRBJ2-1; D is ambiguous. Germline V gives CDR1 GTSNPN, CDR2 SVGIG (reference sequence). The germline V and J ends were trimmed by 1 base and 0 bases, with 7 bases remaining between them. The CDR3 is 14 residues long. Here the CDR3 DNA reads TGTGCCTGGAGTGAGGCGAGCTCCTACAATGAGCAGTTCTTC. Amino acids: CAWSEASSYNEQFF. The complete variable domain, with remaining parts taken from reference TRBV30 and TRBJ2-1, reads SQTIHQWPATLVQPVGSPLSLECTVEGTSNPNLYWYRQAAGRGLQLLFYSVGIGQISSEVPQNLSASRPQDRQFILSSKKLLLSDSGFYLCAWSEASSYNEQFFGPGTRLTVL.

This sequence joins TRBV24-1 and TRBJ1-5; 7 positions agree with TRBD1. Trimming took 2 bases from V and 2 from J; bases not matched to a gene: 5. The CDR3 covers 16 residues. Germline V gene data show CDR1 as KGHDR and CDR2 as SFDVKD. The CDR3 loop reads CATSDWSDRGNQPQHF. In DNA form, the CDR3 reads TGTGCCACCAGTGATTGGTCCGACAGGGGCAATCAGCCCCAGCATTTT.

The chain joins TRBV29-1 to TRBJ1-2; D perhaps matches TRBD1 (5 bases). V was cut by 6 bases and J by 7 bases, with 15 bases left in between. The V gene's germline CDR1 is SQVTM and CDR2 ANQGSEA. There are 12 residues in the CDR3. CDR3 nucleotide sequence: TGCAGCGTCCCGGGACCGGTCGGTGGCTACACCTTC. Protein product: CSVPGPVGGYTF.

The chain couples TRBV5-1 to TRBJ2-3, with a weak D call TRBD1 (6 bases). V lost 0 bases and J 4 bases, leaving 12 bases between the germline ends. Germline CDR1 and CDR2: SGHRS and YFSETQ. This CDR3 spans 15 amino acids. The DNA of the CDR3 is TGCGCCAGCAGCTTGGCACAGGGTTCAGCAGATACGCAGTATTTT. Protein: CASSLAQGSADTQYF.

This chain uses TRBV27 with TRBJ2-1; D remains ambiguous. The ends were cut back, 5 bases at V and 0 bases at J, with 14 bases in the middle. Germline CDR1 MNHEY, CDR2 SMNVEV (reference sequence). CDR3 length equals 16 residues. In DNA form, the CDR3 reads TGTGCCAGCAGTCGCGCCCGCACTCGCTCCTACAATGAGCAGTTCTTC. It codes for CASSRARTRSYNEQFF.

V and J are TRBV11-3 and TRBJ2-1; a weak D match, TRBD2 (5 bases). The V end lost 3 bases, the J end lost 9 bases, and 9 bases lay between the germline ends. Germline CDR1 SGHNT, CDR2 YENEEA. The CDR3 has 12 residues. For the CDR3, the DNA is TGTGCCAGCAGCTTCAACGAGGGTGAGCAGTTCTTC. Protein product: CASSFNEGEQFF.